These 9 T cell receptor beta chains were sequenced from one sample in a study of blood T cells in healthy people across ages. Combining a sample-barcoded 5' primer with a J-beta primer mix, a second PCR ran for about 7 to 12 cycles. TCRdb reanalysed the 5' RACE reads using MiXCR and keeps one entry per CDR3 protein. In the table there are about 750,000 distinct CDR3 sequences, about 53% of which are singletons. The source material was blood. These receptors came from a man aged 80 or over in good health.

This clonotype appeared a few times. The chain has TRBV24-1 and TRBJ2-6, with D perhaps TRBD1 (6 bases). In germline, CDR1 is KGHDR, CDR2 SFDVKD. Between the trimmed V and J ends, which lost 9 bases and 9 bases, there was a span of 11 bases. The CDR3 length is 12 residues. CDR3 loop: CATSDSYNVLTF. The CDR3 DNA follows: TGTGCCACCTCGGACAGTTACAACGTCCTGACTTTC.

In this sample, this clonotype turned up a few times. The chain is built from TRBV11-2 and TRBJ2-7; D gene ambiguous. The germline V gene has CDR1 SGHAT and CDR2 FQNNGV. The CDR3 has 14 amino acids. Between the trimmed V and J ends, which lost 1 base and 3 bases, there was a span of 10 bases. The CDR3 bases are TGTGCCAGCAGCTTAGGGGGTTTGGGCTACGAGCAGTACTTC. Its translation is CASSLGGLGYEQYF.

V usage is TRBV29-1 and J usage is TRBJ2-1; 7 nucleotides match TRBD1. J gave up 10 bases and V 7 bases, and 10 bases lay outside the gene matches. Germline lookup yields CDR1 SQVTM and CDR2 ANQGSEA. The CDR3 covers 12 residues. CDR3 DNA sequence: TGCAGCGGAGGAACAGGGGCAAGCGAGCAGTTCTTC. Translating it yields CSGGTGASEQFF.

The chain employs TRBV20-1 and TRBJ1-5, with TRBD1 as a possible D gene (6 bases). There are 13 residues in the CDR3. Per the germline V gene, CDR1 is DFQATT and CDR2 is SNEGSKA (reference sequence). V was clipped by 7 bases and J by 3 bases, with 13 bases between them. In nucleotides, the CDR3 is TGCAGTGTGGCATCAGGGGTCAATCAGCCCCAGCATTTT. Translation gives CSVASGVNQPQHF.

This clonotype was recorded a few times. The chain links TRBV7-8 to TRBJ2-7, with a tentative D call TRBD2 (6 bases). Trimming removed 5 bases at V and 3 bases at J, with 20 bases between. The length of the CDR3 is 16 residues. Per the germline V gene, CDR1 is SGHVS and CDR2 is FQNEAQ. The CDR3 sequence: CASSPLQGGRVYEQYF. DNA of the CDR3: TGTGCCAGCAGCCCACTTCAGGGAGGAAGGGTCTACGAGCAGTACTTC.

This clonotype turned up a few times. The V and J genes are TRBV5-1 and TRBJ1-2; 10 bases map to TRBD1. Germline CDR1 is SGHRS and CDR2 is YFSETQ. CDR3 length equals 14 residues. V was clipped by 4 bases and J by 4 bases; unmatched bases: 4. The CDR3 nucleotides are TGCGCCAGCAGCGATGGACAGGGGGTCTATGGCTACACCTTC. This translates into CASSDGQGVYGYTF.

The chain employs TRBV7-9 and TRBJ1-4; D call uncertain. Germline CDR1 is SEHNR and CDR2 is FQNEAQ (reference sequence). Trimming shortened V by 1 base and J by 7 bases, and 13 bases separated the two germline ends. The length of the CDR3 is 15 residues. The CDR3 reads CASSLEQGMGEKLFF. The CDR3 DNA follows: TGTGCCAGCAGCTTAGAGCAAGGGATGGGTGAAAAACTGTTTTTT.

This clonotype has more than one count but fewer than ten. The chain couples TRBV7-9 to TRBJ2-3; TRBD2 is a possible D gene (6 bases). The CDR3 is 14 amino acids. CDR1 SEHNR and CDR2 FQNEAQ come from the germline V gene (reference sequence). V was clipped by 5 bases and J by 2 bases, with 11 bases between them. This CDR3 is CASSLRTITDTQYF. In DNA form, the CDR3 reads TGTGCCAGCAGCCTCCGGACTATCACAGATACGCAGTATTTT.

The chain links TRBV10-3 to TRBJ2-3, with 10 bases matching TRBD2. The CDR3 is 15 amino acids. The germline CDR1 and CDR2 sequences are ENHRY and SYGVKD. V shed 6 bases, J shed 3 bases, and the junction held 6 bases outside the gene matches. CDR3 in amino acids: CAIRSLAGPTDTQYF. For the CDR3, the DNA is TGTGCCATCAGGTCACTAGCGGGACCGACAGATACGCAGTATTTT.